These T cell receptor beta chains were read from a single sample in a study of shared clonotypes between healthy human individuals. The method was immunoSEQ multiplex PCR; TCRdb's version includes in-frame clones alone and lacks a portion of them. Of some 1,900,000 clones listed, about 95% were seen once; the top ten hold around 1.2%. The sequenced sample was naive CD8+ T cells sorted from blood. The source of these receptors is a man younger than 35 in good health. Each CDR3 is given with its conserved first and last residue. The D gene is left open where the match is weak. The listing skips clone size in some rows; elsewhere it reads once, few, many or a size class.

cdr3_nt cdr3_aa j_call clone_size d_call v_call
TGTGCCAGCAGCCCTTCCAACGGGGGGAATGGCTACACCTTC CASSPSNGGNGYTF TRBJ1-2 few - TRBV7-9
TGTGCCAGCAGCCCTAACCTCGGGACGGACTACGAGCAGTACTTC CASSPNLGTDYEQYF TRBJ2-7 - - TRBV7-6
TGTGCCAGCAGTCCATCCGCCGAGGGGGCCCACACAGATACGCAGTATTTT CASSPSAEGAHTDTQYF TRBJ2-3 - TRBD1 TRBV28
TGCGCCAGCAGGCCGAGACAGTTGGAGTACCAAGAGACCCAGTACTTC CASRPRQLEYQETQYF TRBJ2-5 - - TRBV5-1
TGTGCCAGCAGCTTAGACCGATCCGGGACTCCCAAGTACAATGAGCAGTTCTTC CASSLDRSGTPKYNEQFF TRBJ2-1 - - TRBV11-2
TGTGCCAGCAGCTTGGACGGGAACACCGGGGAGCTGTTTTTT CASSLDGNTGELFF TRBJ2-2 few - TRBV5-4
TGTGCCAGCGGGACAGTCTTTAGCTATGGCTACACCTTC CASGTVFSYGYTF TRBJ1-2 - TRBD1 TRBV7-9
TGTGCCAGCAGCTGGACAGGGGGCACAGATACGCAGTATTTT CASSWTGGTDTQYF TRBJ2-3 - TRBD1 TRBV27
TGCAGCTTTACGACCGACTTCCAAGAGACCCAGTACTTC CSFTTDFQETQYF TRBJ2-5 - - TRBV29-1
TGTGCCAGCAGTTCGATCACAGGTCTCTATGGCTACACCTTC CASSSITGLYGYTF TRBJ1-2 - - TRBV27
TGTGCCAGCAGCCTTCACAGGGGGCAGCCCTACGAGCAGTACTTC CASSLHRGQPYEQYF TRBJ2-7 - TRBD1 TRBV14
TGTGCCAGCAGTGATGGAGGGGGGTCGGGTGAAAAACTGTTTTTT CASSDGGGSGEKLFF TRBJ1-4 - - TRBV7-6
TGTGCCAGCAGCTTAGTGGGACTAGCGGGAGTTAGGGATACGCAGTATTTT CASSLVGLAGVRDTQYF TRBJ2-3 - TRBD2 TRBV7-2
TGTGCCAGCAGTTACTCGGGGGGGCTCCCTGAGCAGTACTTC CASSYSGGLPEQYF TRBJ2-7 - - TRBV6-5
TGTGCCAGCAGTGAAGATGGGGGGGGCCCCTCTTATGGCTACACCTTC CASSEDGGGPSYGYTF TRBJ1-2 - - TRBV2
TGTGCCAGCAGCTGGCTAGCGGTCTCTGGGGCCAACGTCCTGACTTTC CASSWLAVSGANVLTF TRBJ2-6 once TRBD2 TRBV7-6
TGTGCCAGCAGTGTCCCCTTGCGGGACTATGGCTACACCTTC CASSVPLRDYGYTF TRBJ1-2 few - TRBV6-1
TGTGCCAGCAGCTTAGAGTTCGGGGGGCAAGGTCTTTACGAGCAGTACTTC CASSLEFGGQGLYEQYF TRBJ2-7 - - TRBV11-2
TGCGCCAGCAGCCAAGACCCCCCGCAGGGTAATGAGCAGTTCTTC CASSQDPPQGNEQFF TRBJ2-1 - - TRBV4-1
TGTGCCAGCAGCTTACAGGATGGGGTCTATGGCTACACCTTC CASSLQDGVYGYTF TRBJ1-2 - - TRBV7-9
TGCGCCAGCAGCCAAGAAGGACAGCCCAATGAGCAGTTCTTC CASSQEGQPNEQFF TRBJ2-1 - - TRBV4-1
TGTGCCAGCAGGGCCCGGGACTCCTCCTACAATGAGCAGTTCTTC CASRARDSSYNEQFF TRBJ2-1 - - TRBV7-8
TGCAGCGTTACTTCTAGCGGGAGGATCGACGAGCAGTACTTC CSVTSSGRIDEQYF TRBJ2-7 - TRBD2 TRBV29-1
TGTGCCAGCAACTGGGATGAATTTAGGGAGGGCGGGTTCAATGAGCAGTTCTTC CASNWDEFREGGFNEQFF TRBJ2-1 - TRBD2 TRBV7-2
TGTGCCAGCAGCTTTGGGGGGATCTACGAGCAGTACTTC CASSFGGIYEQYF TRBJ2-7 - - TRBV11-2
TGCGCCAGCAGCCAAGGGACAGGGGTTAACAATGAGCAGTTCTTC CASSQGTGVNNEQFF TRBJ2-1 - TRBD1 TRBV4-3
TGTGCCAGCAGTTCCGTTGGGGGGGGCTATGGCTACACCTTC CASSSVGGGYGYTF TRBJ1-2 - - TRBV6-5
TGTGCCAGCAGCTTAGGTGCGGGAGTCACAGATACGCAGTATTTT CASSLGAGVTDTQYF TRBJ2-3 - TRBD2 TRBV11-2
TGTGCCAGCAGCTCCTCAGGGGGGCTCGAGAGAGCTTTCTTT CASSSSGGLERAFF TRBJ1-1 - TRBD1 TRBV5-4
TGCGCCAGCAGCTTGGCCCTCGGCGGTAGCACAGATACGCAGTATTTT CASSLALGGSTDTQYF TRBJ2-3 - - TRBV5-1